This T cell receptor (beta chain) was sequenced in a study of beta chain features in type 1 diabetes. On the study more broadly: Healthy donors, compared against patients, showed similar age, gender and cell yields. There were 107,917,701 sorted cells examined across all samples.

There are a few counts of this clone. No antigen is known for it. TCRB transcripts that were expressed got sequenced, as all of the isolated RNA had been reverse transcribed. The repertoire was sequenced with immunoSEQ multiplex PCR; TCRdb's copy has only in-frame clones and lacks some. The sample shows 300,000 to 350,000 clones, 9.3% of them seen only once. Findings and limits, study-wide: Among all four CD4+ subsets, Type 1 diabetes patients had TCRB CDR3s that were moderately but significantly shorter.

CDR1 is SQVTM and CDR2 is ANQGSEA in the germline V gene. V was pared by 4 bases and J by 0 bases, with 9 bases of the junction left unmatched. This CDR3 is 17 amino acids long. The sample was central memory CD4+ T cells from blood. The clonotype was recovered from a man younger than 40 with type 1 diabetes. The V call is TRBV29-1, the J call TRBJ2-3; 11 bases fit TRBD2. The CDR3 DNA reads TGCAGCGTTGGGGCTAGCGGGGGGAGTTGGAGCACAGATACGCAGTATTTT. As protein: CSVGASGGSWSTDTQYF.